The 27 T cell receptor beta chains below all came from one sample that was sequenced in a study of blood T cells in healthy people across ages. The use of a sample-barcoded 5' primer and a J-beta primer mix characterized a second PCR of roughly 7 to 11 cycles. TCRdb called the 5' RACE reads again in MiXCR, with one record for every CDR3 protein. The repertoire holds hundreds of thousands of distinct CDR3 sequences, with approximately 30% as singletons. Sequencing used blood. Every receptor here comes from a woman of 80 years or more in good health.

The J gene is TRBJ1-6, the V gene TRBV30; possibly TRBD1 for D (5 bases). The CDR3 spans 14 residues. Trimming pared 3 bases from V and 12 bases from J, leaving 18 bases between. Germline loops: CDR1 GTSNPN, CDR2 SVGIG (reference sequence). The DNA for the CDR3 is TGTGCCTGGAGCGCCTCAGGGAGTCGTAGACCCCTCCACTTT. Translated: CAWSASGSRRPLHF.

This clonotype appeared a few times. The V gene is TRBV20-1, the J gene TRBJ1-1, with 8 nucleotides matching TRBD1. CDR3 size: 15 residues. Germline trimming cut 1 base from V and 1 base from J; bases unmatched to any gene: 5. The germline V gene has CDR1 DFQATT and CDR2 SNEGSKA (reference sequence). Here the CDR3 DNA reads TGCAGTGCTAGAGGTCGACAGGGGCCGAACACTGAAGCTTTCTTT. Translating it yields CSARGRQGPNTEAFF.

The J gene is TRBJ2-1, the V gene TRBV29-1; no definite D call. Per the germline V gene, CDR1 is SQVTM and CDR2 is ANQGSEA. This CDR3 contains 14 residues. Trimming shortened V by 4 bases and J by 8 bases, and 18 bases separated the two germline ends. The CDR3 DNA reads TGCAGCGTTGCCAACCAGTTTCCTTGGGATGAGCAGTTCTTC. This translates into CSVANQFPWDEQFF.

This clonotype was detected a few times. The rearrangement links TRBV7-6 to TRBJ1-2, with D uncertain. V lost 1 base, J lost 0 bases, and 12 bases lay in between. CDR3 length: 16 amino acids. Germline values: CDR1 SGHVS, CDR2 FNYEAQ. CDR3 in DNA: TGTGCCAGCAGCTTAGGAGGAGGACTTACTAACTATGGCTACACCTTC. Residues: CASSLGGGLTNYGYTF.

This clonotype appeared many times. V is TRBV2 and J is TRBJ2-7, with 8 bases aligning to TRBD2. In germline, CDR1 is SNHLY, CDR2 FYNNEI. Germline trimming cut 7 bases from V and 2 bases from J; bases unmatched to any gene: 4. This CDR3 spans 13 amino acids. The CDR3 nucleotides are TGTGCCAGCACGGGGGGGTTTGCCTACGAGCAGTACTTC. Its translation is CASTGGFAYEQYF.

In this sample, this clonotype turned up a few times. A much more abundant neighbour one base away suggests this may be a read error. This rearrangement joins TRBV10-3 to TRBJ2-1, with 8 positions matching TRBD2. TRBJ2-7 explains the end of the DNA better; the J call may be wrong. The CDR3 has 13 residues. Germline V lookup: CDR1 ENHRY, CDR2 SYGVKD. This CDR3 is CAINGGAYNEQYF. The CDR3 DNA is TGTGCCATCAACGGGGGGGCCTACAATGAGCAGTACTTC.

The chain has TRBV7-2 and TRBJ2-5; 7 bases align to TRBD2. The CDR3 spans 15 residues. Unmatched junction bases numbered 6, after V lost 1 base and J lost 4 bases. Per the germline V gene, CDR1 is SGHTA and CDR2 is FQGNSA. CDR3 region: CASSLGIGGGETQYF. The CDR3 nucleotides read TGTGCCAGCAGCTTAGGGATTGGCGGGGGAGAGACCCAGTACTTC.

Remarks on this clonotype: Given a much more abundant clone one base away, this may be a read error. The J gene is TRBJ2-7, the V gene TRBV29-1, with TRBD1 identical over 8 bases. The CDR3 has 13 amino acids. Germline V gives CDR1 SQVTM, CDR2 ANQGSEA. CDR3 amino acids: CGVEGQASYEQYF. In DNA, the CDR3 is TGCGGCGTTGAGGGACAGGCGTCTTACGAGCAGTACTTC.

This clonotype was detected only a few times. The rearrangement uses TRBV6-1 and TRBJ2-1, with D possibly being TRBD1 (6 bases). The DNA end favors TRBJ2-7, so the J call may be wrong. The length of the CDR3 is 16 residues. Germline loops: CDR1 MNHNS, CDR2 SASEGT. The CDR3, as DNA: TGTGCCAGCAGGAGGGTCAGGGGAAACGCCTACAATGAGCAGTACTTC. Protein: CASRRVRGNAYNEQYF.

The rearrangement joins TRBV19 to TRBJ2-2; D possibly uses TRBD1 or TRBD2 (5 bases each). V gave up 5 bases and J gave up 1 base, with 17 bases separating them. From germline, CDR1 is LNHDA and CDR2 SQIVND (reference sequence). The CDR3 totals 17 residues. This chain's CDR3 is CASSPRGSVGNTGELFF. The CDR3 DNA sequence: TGTGCCAGTAGTCCCCGGGGCTCTGTGGGGAACACCGGGGAGCTGTTTTTT.

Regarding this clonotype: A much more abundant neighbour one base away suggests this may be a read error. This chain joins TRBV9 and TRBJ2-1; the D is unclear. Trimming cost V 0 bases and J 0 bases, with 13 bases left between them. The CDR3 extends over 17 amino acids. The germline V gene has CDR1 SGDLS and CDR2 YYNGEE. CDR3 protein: CASSVAPGGPSYNEQFF. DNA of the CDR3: TGTGCCAGCAGCGTAGCCCCGGGTGGCCCCTCCTACAATGAGCAGTTCTTC. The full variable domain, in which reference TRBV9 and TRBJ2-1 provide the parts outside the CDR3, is DSGVTQTPKHLITATGQRVTLRCSPRSGDLSVYWYQQSLDQGLQFLIQYYNGEERAKGNILERFSAQQFPDLHSELNLSSLELGDSALYFCASSVAPGGPSYNEQFFGPGTRLTVL.

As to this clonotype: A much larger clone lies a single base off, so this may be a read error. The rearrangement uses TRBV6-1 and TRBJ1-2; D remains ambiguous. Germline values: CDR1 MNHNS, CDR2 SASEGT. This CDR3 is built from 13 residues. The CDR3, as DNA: TGTGCCAGCAGTGAAGCGGGTCTCAATGGCTGCACCTTC. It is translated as CASSEAGLNGCTF.

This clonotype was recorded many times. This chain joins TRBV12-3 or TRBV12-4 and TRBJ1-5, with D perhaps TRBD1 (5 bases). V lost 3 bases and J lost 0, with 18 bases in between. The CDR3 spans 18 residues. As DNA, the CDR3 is TGTGCCAGCAGTTTGCGCCGGGACGGTCGATATAGCAATCAGCCCCAGCATTTT. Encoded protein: CASSLRRDGRYSNQPQHF.

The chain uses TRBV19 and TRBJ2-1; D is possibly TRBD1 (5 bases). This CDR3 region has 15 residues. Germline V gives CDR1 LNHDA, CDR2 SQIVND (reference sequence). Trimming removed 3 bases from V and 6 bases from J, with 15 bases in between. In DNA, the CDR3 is TGTGCCAGTAGTATTGGGGCAGGGCTCTCCAATGAGCAGTTCTTC. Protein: CASSIGAGLSNEQFF.

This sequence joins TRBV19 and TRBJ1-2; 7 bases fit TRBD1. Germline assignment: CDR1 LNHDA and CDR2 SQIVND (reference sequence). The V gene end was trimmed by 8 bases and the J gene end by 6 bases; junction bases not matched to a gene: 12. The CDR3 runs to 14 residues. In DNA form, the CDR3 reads TGTGCCAGTGAACCGGGACAGTGGGGGGATGGCTACACCTTC. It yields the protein CASEPGQWGDGYTF.

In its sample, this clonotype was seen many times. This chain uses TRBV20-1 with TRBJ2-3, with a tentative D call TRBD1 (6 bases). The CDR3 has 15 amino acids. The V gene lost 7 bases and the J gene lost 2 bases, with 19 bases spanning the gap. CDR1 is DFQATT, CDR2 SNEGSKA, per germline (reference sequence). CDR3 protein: CSVSRPTGNTDTQYF. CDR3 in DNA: TGCAGTGTTAGTAGGCCCACAGGGAACACAGATACGCAGTATTTT.

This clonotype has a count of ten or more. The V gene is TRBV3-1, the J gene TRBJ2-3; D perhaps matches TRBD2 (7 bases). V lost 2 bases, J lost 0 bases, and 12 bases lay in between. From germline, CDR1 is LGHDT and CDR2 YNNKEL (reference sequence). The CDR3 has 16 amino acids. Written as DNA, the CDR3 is TGTGCCAGCAGCCAACCACAGGGAGGGAGCACAGATACGCAGTATTTT. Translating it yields CASSQPQGGSTDTQYF.

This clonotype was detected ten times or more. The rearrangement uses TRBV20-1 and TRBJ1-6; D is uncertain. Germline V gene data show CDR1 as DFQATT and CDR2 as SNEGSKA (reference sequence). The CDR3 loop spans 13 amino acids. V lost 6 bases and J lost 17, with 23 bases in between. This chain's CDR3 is CSASSQSGETVHF. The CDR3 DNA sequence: TGCAGTGCGAGCAGTCAGTCGGGCGAGACGGTCCACTTT.

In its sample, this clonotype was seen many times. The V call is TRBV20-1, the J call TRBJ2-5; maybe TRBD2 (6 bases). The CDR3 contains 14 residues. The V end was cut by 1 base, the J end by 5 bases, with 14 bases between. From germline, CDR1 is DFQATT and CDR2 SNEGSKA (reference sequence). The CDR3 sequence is CSARGSGGDETQYF. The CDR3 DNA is TGCAGTGCTAGAGGATCCGGGGGAGACGAGACCCAGTACTTC.

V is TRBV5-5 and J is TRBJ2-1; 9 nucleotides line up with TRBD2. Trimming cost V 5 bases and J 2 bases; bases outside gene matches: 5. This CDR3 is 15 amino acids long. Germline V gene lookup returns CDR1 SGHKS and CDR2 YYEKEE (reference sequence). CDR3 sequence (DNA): TGTGCCAGCAGGCAGGCGGGGGGGCCCTACAATGAGCAGTTCTTC. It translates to CASRQAGGPYNEQFF.

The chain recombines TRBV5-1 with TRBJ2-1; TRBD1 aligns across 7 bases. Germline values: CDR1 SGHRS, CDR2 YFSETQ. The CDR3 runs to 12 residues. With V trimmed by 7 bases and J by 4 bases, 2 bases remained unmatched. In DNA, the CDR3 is TGCGCCAGCGGGGGACAGTACAATGAGCAGTTCTTC. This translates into CASGGQYNEQFF.

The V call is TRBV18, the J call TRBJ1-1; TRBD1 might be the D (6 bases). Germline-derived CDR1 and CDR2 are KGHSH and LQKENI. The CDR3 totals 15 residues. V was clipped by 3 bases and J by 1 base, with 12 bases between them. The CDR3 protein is CASSPETGTNTEAFF. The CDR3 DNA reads TGTGCCAGCTCACCGGAAACAGGGACGAACACTGAAGCTTTCTTT.

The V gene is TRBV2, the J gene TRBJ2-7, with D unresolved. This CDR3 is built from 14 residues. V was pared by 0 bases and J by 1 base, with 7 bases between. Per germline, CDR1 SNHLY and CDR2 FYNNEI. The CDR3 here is CASSEAWASYEQYF. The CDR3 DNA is TGTGCCAGCAGTGAAGCATGGGCTTCCTACGAGCAGTACTTC.

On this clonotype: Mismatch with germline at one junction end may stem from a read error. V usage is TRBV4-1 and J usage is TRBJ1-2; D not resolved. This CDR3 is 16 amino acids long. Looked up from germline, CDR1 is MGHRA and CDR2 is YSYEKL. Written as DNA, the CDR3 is TGCGCCAGCAGCCCAGAAGGGCAAAATCCTAACTGTGGCTACACCTTC. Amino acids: CASSPEGQNPNCGYTF.

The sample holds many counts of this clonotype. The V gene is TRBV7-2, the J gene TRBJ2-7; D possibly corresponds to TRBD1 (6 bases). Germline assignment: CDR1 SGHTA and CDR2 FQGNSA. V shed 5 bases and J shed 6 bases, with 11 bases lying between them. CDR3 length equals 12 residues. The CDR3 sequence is CASSRGQTEQYF. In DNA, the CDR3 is TGTGCCAGCAGCCGCGGACAGACCGAGCAGTACTTC. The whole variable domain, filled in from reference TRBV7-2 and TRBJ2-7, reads GAGVSQSPSNKVTEKGKDVELRCDPISGHTALYWYRQSLGQGLEFLIYFQGNSAPDKSGLPSDRFSAERTGGSVSTLTIQRTQQEDSAVYLCASSRGQTEQYFGPGTRLTVT.

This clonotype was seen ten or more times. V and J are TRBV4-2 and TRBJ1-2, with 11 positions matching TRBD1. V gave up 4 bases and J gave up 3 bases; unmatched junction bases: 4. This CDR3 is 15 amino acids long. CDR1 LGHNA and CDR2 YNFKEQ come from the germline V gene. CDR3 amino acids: CASSLGTGGDYGYTF. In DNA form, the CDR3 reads TGTGCCAGCAGCCTAGGGACAGGGGGAGACTATGGCTACACCTTC.

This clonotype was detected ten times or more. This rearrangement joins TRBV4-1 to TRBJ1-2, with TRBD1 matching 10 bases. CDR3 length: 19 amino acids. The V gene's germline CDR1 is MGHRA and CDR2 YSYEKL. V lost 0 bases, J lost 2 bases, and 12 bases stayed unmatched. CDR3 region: CASSQEPPGTGDFNYGYTF. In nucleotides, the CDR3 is TGCGCCAGCAGCCAAGAACCCCCGGGGACAGGGGATTTCAACTATGGCTACACCTTC.